This passage covers 10 T cell receptor beta chains from one sample sequenced in a study of T-cell memory formation after mild COVID-19. Via MiXCR, TCRdb re-called the 5' RACE reads, giving one row per CDR3 protein. This sample carries about 290,000 distinct CDR3 sequences, 15% of them seen once, and the ten largest clones take roughly 23%. The specimen was PBMCs or a T cell subset sorted from them (not recorded which). These receptors all come from a man between 18 and 29 years old who had mild COVID-19 (a few samples of this study predate the infection). Cell type and time point are not known.

This clonotype was detected a few times. One junction end disagrees with the germline gene, perhaps due to a read error. The chain combines TRBV7-7 with TRBJ2-2, with 8 nucleotides matching TRBD1. Germline V CDR1 and CDR2: SSHAT, FNYEAQ (reference sequence). This CDR3 contains 14 residues. CDR3 loop: CASSLDRAVGELFF. The CDR3 coding sequence is TGTGCTAGCAGCTTGGACAGGGCGGTCGGGGAGCTGTTTTTT.

The chain is built from TRBV4-1 and TRBJ1-1; TRBD1 aligns across 7 bases. The CDR3 totals 16 residues. Trimming cost V 4 bases and J 4 bases; bases outside gene matches: 12. Germline loops: CDR1 MGHRA, CDR2 YSYEKL. This CDR3 reads CASSLPGGQLGTEAFF. The CDR3 bases are TGCGCCAGCAGCCTCCCGGGGGGACAGCTCGGCACTGAAGCTTTCTTT.

This clonotype was detected many times. The chain has TRBV4-3 and TRBJ2-2; tentative D call: TRBD2 (7 bases). The V and J ends lost 1 base and 6 bases respectively, with 12 bases between them. The CDR3 has 15 residues. From germline, CDR1 is LGHNA and CDR2 YSLEER. The CDR3 bases are TGCGCCAGCAGCCAAGTAGGGGGGGGGCCCGGGGAGCTGTTTTTT. Encoded protein: CASSQVGGGPGELFF.

This clonotype was seen more than once but under ten times. The chain recombines TRBV6-5 with TRBJ1-4, with D unclear. Germline CDR1 is MNHEY and CDR2 is SVGAGI. CDR3 length: 13 amino acids. Trimming pared 5 bases from V and 8 bases from J, leaving 12 bases between. CDR3 DNA: TGTGCCAGCAGTCCGGGCCTCCGGGAAAAACTGTTTTTT. Protein sequence: CASSPGLREKLFF.

The chain recombines TRBV18 with TRBJ2-5; maybe TRBD1 (6 bases). The CDR3 loop spans 15 amino acids. Trimming removed 0 bases at V and 4 bases at J, with 12 bases between. The germline V gene has CDR1 KGHSH and CDR2 LQKENI. The CDR3 DNA is TGTGCCAGCTCACCACCCCTGGCAGGGGCAGAGACCCAGTACTTC. Its translation is CASSPPLAGAETQYF.

This clonotype was recorded a few times. The rearrangement joins TRBV12-3 or TRBV12-4 to TRBJ2-3; TRBD2 agrees at 7 bases. V shed 3 bases and J 2 bases; nucleotides not matched to a gene: 11. The CDR3 loop spans 17 amino acids. DNA of the CDR3: TGTGCCAGCAGTTTCGGGTGGGGGGGAAAGTCCACAGATACGCAGTATTTT. This sequence encodes CASSFGWGGKSTDTQYF.

In DNA, the CDR3 is TGCGCCAGCAGCCGAGAACCGGGACAAGGAGCCATTTCACCCCTCCACTTT. This codes for CASSREPGQGAISPLHF. The chain recombines TRBV4-3 with TRBJ1-6; D possibly corresponds to TRBD1 (6 bases). Trimming shortened V by 4 bases and J by 9 bases, and 22 bases separated the two germline ends. The CDR3 is made up of 17 amino acids. Germline loops: CDR1 LGHNA, CDR2 YSLEER.

This clonotype has at least ten counts. This chain uses TRBV5-6 with TRBJ1-1; D not certain. The CDR3 totals 16 residues. V dropped 0 bases and J dropped 3 bases, with 15 bases sitting between them. The germline gives CDR1 SGHDT, CDR2 YYEEEE. CDR3: CASSLAPGRWHTEAFF. The CDR3, as DNA: TGTGCCAGCAGCTTGGCCCCTGGCAGGTGGCACACTGAAGCTTTCTTT.

This clonotype occurred a few times. The chain recombines TRBV28 with TRBJ1-1; the D is unclear. CDR3 length: 11 residues. Germline values: CDR1 MDHEN, CDR2 SYDVKM. V lost 4 bases, J lost 4 bases, and 4 bases lay in between. CDR3 region: CASSSSTEAFF. CDR3 in DNA: TGTGCCAGCAGTTCGAGCACTGAAGCTTTCTTT.

This clonotype has only one observation. J is TRBJ1-5 and V is TRBV4-1; D is perhaps TRBD1 (5 bases). Looked up from germline, CDR1 is MGHRA and CDR2 is YSYEKL. The ends were cut back, 0 bases at V and 4 bases at J, with 10 bases in the middle. CDR3 size: 15 residues. CDR3 residues: CASSQEQGLNQPQHF. The CDR3 region has the DNA TGCGCCAGCAGCCAAGAGCAGGGTTTAAATCAGCCCCAGCATTTT.